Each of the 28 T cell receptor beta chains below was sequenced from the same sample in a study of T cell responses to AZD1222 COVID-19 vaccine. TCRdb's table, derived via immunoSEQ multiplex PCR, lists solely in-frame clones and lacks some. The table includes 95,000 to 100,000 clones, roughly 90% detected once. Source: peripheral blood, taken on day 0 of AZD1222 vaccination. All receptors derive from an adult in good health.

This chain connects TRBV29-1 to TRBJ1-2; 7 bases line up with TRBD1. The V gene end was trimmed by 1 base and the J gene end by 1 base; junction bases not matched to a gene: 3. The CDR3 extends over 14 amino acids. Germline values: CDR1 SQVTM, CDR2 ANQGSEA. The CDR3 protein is CSVEGDSVNYGYTF. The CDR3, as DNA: TGCAGCGTTGAAGGGGACAGCGTTAACTATGGCTACACCTTC.

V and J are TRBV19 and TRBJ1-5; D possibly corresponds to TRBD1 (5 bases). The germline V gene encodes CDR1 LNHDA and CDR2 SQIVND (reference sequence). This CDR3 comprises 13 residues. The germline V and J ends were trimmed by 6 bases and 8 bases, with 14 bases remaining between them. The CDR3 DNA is TGTGCCAGTAGCCCGGGGGGTTGGGAGCCCCAGCATTTT. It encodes CASSPGGWEPQHF.

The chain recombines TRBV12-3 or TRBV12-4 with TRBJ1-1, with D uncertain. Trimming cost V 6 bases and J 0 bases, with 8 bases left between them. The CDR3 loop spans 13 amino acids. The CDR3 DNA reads TGTGCCAGCAGGGACCGAATGAACACTGAAGCTTTCTTT. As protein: CASRDRMNTEAFF.

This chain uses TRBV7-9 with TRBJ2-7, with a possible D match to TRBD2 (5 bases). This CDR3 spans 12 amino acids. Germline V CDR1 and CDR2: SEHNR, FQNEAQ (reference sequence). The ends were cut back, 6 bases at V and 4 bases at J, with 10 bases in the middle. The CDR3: CASRGEPYEQYF. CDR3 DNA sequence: TGTGCCAGCAGGGGAGAGCCTTACGAGCAGTACTTC.

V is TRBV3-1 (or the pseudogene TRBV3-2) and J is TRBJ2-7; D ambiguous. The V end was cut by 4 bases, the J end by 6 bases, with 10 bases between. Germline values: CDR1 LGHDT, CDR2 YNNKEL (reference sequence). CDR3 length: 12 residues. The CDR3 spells CASSLSRFEQYF. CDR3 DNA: TGTGCCAGCAGCCTCTCCCGTTTCGAGCAGTACTTC.

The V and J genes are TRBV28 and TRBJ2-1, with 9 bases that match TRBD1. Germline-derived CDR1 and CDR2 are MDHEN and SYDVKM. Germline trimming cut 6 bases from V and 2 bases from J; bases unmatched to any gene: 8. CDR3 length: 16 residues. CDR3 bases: TGTGCCAGCAGACCAGGACAGGGGCTCCCCTACAATGAGCAGTTCTTC. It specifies CASRPGQGLPYNEQFF.

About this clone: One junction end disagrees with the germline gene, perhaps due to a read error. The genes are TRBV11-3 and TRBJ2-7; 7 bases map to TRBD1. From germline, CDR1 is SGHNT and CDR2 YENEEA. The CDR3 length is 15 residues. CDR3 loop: CASSVDRVGSYEQYF. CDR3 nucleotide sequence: TGTGCCAGCAGCGTAGACAGGGTTGGATCCTACGAGCAGTACTTC.

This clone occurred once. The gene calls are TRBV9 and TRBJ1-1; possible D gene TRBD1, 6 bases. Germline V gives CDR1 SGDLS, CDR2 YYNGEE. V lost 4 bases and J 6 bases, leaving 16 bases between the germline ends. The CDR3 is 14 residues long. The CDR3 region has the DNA TGTGCCAGCAGCTACGGCCTCGGGGGCGCTGAAGCTTTCTTT. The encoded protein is CASSYGLGGAEAFF.

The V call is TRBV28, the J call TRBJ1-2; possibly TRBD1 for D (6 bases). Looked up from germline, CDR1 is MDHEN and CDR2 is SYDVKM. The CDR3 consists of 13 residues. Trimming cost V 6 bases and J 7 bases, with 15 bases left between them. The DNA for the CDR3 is TGTGCCAGCAGCCAACCGGGGGCCGCTGGCTACACCTTC. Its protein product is CASSQPGAAGYTF.

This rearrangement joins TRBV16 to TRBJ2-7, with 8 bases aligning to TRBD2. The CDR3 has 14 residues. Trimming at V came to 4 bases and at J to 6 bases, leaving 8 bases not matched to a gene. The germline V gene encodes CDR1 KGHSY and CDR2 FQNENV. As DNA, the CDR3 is TGTGCCAGCAGCCCAGGGACTAGAGTGGGCGAGCAGTACTTC. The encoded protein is CASSPGTRVGEQYF.

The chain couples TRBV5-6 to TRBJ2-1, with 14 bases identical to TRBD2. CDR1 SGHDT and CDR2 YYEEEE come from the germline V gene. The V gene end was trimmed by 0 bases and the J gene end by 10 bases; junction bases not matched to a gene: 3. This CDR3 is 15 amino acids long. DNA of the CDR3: TGTGCCAGCAGCTTGGGACTAGCGGGAGGGCGGGAGCAGTTCTTC. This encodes CASSLGLAGGREQFF.

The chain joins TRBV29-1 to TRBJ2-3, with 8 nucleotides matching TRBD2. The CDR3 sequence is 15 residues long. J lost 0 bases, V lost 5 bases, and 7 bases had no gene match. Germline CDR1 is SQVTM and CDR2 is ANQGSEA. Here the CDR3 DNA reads TGCAGCGTTAGAGCGGGAGCAACCAGCACAGATACGCAGTATTTT. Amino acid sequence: CSVRAGATSTDTQYF.

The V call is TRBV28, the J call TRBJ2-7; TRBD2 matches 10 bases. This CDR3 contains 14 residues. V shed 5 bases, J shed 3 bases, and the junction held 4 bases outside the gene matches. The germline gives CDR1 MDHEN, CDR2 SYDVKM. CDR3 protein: CASSHGTSVYEQYF. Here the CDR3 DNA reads TGTGCCAGCAGTCACGGGACTAGCGTCTACGAGCAGTACTTC. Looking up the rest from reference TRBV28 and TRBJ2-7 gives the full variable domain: DVKVTQSSRYLVKRTGEKVFLECVQDMDHENMFWYRQDPGLGLRLIYFSYDVKMKEKGDIPEGYSVSREKKERFSLILESASTNQTSMYLCASSHGTSVYEQYFGPGTRLTVT.

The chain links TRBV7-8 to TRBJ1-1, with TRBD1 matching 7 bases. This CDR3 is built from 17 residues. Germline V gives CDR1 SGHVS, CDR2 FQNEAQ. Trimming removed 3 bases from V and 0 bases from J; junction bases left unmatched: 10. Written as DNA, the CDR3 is TGTGCCAGCAGCTTTCTTTCCCAAGGACAGGTGAACACTGAAGCTTTCTTT. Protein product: CASSFLSQGQVNTEAFF. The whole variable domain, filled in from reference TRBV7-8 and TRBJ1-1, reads GAGVSQSPRYKVAKRGQDVALRCDPISGHVSLFWYQQALGQGPEFLTYFQNEAQLDKSGLPSDRFFAERPEGSVSTLKIQRTQQEDSAVYLCASSFLSQGQVNTEAFFGQGTRLTVV.

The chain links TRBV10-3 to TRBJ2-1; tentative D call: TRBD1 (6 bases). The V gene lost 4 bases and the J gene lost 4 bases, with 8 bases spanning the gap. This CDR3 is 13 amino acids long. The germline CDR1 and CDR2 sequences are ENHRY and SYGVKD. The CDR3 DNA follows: TGTGCCATCAGTGGGGACAATTACAATGAGCAGTTCTTC. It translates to CAISGDNYNEQFF.

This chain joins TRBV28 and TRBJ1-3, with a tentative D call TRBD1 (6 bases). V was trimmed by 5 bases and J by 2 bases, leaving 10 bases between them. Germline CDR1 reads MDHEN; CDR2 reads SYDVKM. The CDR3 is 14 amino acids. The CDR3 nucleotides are TGTGCCAGCAGTCCCCACAGGGCTGGAAACACCATATATTTT. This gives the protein CASSPHRAGNTIYF. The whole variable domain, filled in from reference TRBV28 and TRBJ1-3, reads DVKVTQSSRYLVKRTGEKVFLECVQDMDHENMFWYRQDPGLGLRLIYFSYDVKMKEKGDIPEGYSVSREKKERFSLILESASTNQTSMYLCASSPHRAGNTIYFGEGSWLTVV.

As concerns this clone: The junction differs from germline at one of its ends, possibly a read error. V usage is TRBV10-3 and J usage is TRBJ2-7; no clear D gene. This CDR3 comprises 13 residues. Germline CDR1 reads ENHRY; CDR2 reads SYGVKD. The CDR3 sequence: CAISGGSNSGGDF. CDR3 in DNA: TGTGCCATCAGTGGGGGTTCCAATTCAGGCGGCGACTTC.

CDR3 amino acids: CASSAGWSSYNEQFF. Written as DNA, the CDR3 is TGTGCCAGCAGCGCGGGCTGGAGCTCCTACAATGAGCAGTTCTTC. The rearrangement joins TRBV9 to TRBJ2-1; D gene uncertain. CDR1 is SGDLS and CDR2 is YYNGEE in the germline V gene. The CDR3 sequence is 15 residues long. V was cut by 3 bases and J by 0 bases, with 10 bases left in between.

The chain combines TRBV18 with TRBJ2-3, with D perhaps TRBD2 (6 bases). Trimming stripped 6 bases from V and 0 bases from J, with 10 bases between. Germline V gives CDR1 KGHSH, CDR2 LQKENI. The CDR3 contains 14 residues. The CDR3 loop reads CASSPGTSTDTQYF. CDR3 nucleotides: TGTGCCAGCTCGCCGGGGACTAGCACAGATACGCAGTATTTT.

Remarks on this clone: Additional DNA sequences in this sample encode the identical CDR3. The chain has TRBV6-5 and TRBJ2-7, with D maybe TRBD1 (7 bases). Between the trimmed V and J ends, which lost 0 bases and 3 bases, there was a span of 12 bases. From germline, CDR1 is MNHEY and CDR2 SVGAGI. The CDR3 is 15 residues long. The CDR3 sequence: CASSYSGGGGYEQYF. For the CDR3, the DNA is TGTGCCAGCAGTTACTCAGGAGGGGGCGGCTACGAGCAGTACTTC.

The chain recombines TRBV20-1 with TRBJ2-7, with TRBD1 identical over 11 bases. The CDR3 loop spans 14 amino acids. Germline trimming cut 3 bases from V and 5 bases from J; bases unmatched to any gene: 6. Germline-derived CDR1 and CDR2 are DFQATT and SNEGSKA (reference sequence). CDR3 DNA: TGCAGTGCTAGTACCGGACAGGGGGCGAACGAGCAGTACTTC. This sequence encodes CSASTGQGANEQYF.

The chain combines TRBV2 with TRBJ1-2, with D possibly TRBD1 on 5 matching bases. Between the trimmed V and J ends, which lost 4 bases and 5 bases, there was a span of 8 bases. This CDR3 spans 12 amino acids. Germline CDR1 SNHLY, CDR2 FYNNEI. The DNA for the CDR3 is TGTGCCAGCAGTGTACAGGATTATGGCTACACCTTC. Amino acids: CASSVQDYGYTF.

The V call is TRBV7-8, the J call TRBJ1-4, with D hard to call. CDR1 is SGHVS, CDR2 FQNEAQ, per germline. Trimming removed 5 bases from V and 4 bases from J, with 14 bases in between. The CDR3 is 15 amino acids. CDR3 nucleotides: TGTGCCAGCAGCCCACGGGCAGCTGATAATGAAAAACTGTTTTTT. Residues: CASSPRAADNEKLFF.

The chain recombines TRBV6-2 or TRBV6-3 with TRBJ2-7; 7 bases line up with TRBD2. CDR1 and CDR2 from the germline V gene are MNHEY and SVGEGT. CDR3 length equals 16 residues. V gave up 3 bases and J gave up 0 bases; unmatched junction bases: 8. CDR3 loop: CASSYAGLQSSYEQYF. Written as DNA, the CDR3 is TGTGCCAGCAGTTATGCGGGACTACAGAGCTCCTACGAGCAGTACTTC.

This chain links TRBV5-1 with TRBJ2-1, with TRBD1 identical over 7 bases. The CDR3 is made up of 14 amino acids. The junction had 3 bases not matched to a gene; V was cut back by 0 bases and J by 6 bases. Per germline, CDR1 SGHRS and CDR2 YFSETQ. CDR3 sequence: CASSLEGASNEQFF. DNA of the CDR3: TGCGCCAGCAGCTTGGAGGGGGCCTCCAATGAGCAGTTCTTC.

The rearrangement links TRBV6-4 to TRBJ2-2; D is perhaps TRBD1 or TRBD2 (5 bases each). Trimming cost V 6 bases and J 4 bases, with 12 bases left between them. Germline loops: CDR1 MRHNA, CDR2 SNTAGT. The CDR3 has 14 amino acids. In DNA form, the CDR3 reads TGTGCCAGCAGCTCGGGGACCGTCACCGGGGAGCTGTTTTTT. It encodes CASSSGTVTGELFF.

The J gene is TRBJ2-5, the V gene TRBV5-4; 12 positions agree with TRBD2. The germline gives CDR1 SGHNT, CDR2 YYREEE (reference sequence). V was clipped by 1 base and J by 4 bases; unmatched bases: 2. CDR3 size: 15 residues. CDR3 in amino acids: CASSLMGLAGETQYF. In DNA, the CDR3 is TGTGCCAGCAGCTTGATGGGACTAGCGGGAGAGACCCAGTACTTC.

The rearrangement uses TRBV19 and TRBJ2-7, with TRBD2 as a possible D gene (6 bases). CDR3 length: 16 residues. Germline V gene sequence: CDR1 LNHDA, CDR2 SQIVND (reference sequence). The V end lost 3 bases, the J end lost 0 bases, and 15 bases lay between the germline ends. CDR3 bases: TGTGCCAGTAGTATCGTCCGGACTACAAACTCCTACGAGCAGTACTTC. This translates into CASSIVRTTNSYEQYF.